This T cell receptor (beta chain) was sequenced during a study of shared clonotypes between healthy human individuals. Concerning this clone: Its antigen is unknown.

The study's findings and limits: An anticipated effect of sequencing depth on clonotype sharing among donors was recognized.

For unsorted samples, genomic DNA was extracted from 94 million or so PBMCs. Using ten immunoSEQ deep assay plates, investigators sequenced unsorted PBMC DNA. The method was immunoSEQ multiplex PCR; TCRdb's version includes in-frame clones alone and lacks a portion of them. The sample records hundreds of thousands of clones, roughly three quarters being singletons. The clonotype originates from a woman between 35 and 50 years old in good health. Some clones in this sample may be carry-over from other donors' samples. The sample taken for sequencing was PBMCs.

CDR3 in DNA: TGTGCCAGCAGCTTGGTGTCGGGCGGCTTCTCTTCCCAAAACATTCAGTACTTC. It encodes CASSLVSGGFSSQNIQYF. V gene TRBV5-4 combines with J gene TRBJ2-4; no clear D. Looked up from germline, CDR1 is SGHNT and CDR2 is YYREEE (reference sequence). The ends were cut back, 0 bases at V and 5 bases at J, with 21 bases in the middle. The CDR3 contains 18 residues.